These 28 T cell receptor beta chains originate from one sample sequenced in a study of OX40 agonist ivuxolimab in advanced cancers. TCRdb's table, derived via immunoSEQ multiplex PCR, lists solely in-frame clones and lacks some. The sample consists of around 84,000 clones, approximately 80% of them appearing once. Sequencing was performed on CD4+ or CD8+ T cells sorted from blood, taken in a trial of the OX40 agonist ivuxolimab. All receptors derive from an adult with an advanced solid tumor such as melanoma, head and neck, liver or kidney cancer.

The V call is TRBV28, the J call TRBJ2-1, with 10 bases aligning to TRBD1. Germline V lookup: CDR1 MDHEN, CDR2 SYDVKM. This CDR3 has 15 amino acids. V shed 6 bases, J shed 7 bases, and the junction held 9 bases outside the gene matches. CDR3 sequence reads: CASRGGGTGVNEQFF. CDR3 bases: TGTGCCAGCAGGGGGGGCGGGACAGGGGTGAATGAGCAGTTCTTC.

This sequence joins TRBV7-2 and TRBJ1-2; 9 nucleotides line up with TRBD1. The CDR3 runs 13 residues. Per germline, CDR1 SGHTA and CDR2 FQGNSA. V lost 4 bases and J lost 8; bases outside the gene matches: 5. CDR3 in amino acids: CASSSNRGQGYTF. CDR3 bases: TGTGCCAGCAGCTCTAACAGGGGGCAGGGCTACACCTTC.

The rearrangement links TRBV11-2 to TRBJ2-5, with no clear D. This CDR3 comprises 16 residues. The ends were cut back, 4 bases at V and 1 base at J, with 16 bases in the middle. The germline V gene encodes CDR1 SGHAT and CDR2 FQNNGV. In DNA form, the CDR3 reads TGTGCCAGCAGCTCCTCCCTCCTAGTGAGCCAAGAGACCCAGTACTTC. Translation gives CASSSSLLVSQETQYF.

The chain joins TRBV7-9 to TRBJ2-3; TRBD2 matches at 7 bases. The J segment lost 5 bases and the V segment lost 5 bases, leaving 4 bases of the junction unmatched. CDR1 and CDR2 from the germline V gene are SEHNR and FQNEAQ (reference sequence). This CDR3 spans 13 amino acids. CDR3 sequence reads: CASSLTSVDTQYF. CDR3 in DNA: TGTGCCAGCAGCCTAACTAGCGTAGATACGCAGTATTTT.

V usage is TRBV11-2 and J usage is TRBJ2-2; no definite D call. CDR3 size: 14 residues. The V gene lost 1 base and the J gene lost 4 bases, with 7 bases spanning the gap. The germline gives CDR1 SGHAT, CDR2 FQNNGV. The CDR3 region has the DNA TGTGCCAGCAGCTTAGGCACCTTCACCGGGGAGCTGTTTTTT. Amino acids: CASSLGTFTGELFF.

The V call is TRBV7-2, the J call TRBJ2-1; D gene ambiguous. V was shortened by 2 bases and J by 5 bases, with 4 bases between the two germline ends. CDR3 length: 12 residues. CDR1 is SGHTA, CDR2 FQGNSA, per germline. In DNA, the CDR3 is TGTGCCAGCAGCTTACAGGACAATGAGCAGTTCTTC. It is translated as CASSLQDNEQFF. The whole variable domain, filled in from reference TRBV7-2 and TRBJ2-1, reads GAGVSQSPSNKVTEKGKDVELRCDPISGHTALYWYRQSLGQGLEFLIYFQGNSAPDKSGLPSDRFSAERTGGSVSTLTIQRTQQEDSAVYLCASSLQDNEQFFGPGTRLTVL.

The chain uses TRBV7-8 and TRBJ1-6, with D hard to call. Germline V gives CDR1 SGHVS, CDR2 FQNEAQ. CDR3 length equals 16 residues. Between the trimmed V and J ends, which lost 5 bases and 7 bases, there was a span of 18 bases. The CDR3 bases are TGTGCCAGCAGCATAGAATGGCTACCGAGGAATTCACCCCTCCACTTT. This encodes CASSIEWLPRNSPLHF.

The V call is TRBV28, the J call TRBJ2-7, with 8 bases lining up with TRBD1. V lost 7 bases to trimming and J lost 7 bases; unmatched junction nucleotides: 9. The CDR3 sequence is 13 residues long. Germline V gene sequence: CDR1 MDHEN, CDR2 SYDVKM. This chain's CDR3 is CASTDREPREQYF. The CDR3 DNA follows: TGTGCCAGCACGGACAGGGAGCCTCGGGAGCAGTACTTC.

The gene calls are TRBV14 and TRBJ2-3; 8 bases are shared with TRBD1. The J segment lost 8 bases and the V segment lost 4 bases, leaving 20 bases of the junction unmatched. The V gene's germline CDR1 is SGHDN and CDR2 FVKESK. The length of the CDR3 is 18 residues. CDR3 sequence reads: CASSRALDRVTSGGTQYF. The CDR3 DNA reads as TGTGCCAGCAGCCGAGCCTTGGACAGGGTAACCTCGGGTGGTACGCAGTATTTT.

V is TRBV5-4 and J is TRBJ1-2; perhaps TRBD1 as D (5 bases). Trimming cost V 3 bases and J 1 base, with 10 bases left between them. This CDR3 contains 14 residues. Germline CDR1 reads SGHNT; CDR2 reads YYREEE (reference sequence). CDR3 nucleotides: TGTGCCAGCAGCTCAAATGGGGGTAACTATGGCTACACCTTC. Its protein is CASSSNGGNYGYTF.

The chain carries TRBV13 and TRBJ2-3, with D possibly being TRBD1 (6 bases). V lost 5 bases to trimming and J lost 3 bases, with 21 bases between them. The CDR3 is made up of 17 amino acids. The germline CDR1 and CDR2 sequences are PRHDT and FYEKMQ (reference sequence). The CDR3 loop is CASSPTGNREDTDTQYF. The CDR3 DNA sequence: TGTGCCAGCAGCCCCACCGGGAACAGGGAAGATACAGATACGCAGTATTTT.

The chain has TRBV19 and TRBJ2-5; D is undetermined. The CDR3 has 14 amino acids. Trimming took off 6 bases at V and 3 bases at J, with 14 bases between the two ends. CDR1 is LNHDA and CDR2 is SQIVND in the germline V gene (reference sequence). The CDR3 loop is CASSRTPVKETQYF. CDR3 DNA sequence: TGTGCCAGTAGCCGGACGCCTGTAAAAGAGACCCAGTACTTC.

The rearrangement links TRBV21-1 to TRBJ1-1; no DNA check was done on the table's D call, TRBD1. TRBV21-1 is shown as a pseudogene. The CDR3 is made up of 17 amino acids. CDR3 protein: CASSKESRTPMNTEAFF. CDR3 sequence (DNA): TGTGCCAGCAGCAAAGAAAGTCGGACACCTATGAACACTGAAGCTTTCTTT.

V is TRBV18 and J is TRBJ1-6; a possible D gene is TRBD1 (5 bases). V was clipped by 0 bases and J by 9 bases, with 15 bases between them. The CDR3 extends over 16 amino acids. Germline V gene sequence: CDR1 KGHSH, CDR2 LQKENI. The DNA for the CDR3 is TGTGCCAGCTCACCACCGGGCCAGGGTCTTTTTTCACCCCTCCACTTT. Translation gives CASSPPGQGLFSPLHF.

The chain employs TRBV18 and TRBJ1-1; 8 nucleotides match TRBD1. CDR3 length: 14 residues. Trimming removed 3 bases from V and 5 bases from J; junction bases left unmatched: 5. From germline, CDR1 is KGHSH and CDR2 LQKENI. CDR3 residues: CASSPLNRGTEAFF. In DNA form, the CDR3 reads TGTGCCAGCTCACCCCTGAACAGGGGGACTGAAGCTTTCTTT.

The gene calls are TRBV5-1 and TRBJ1-5; D remains ambiguous. Trimming pared 5 bases from V and 7 bases from J, leaving 13 bases between. The CDR3 runs to 13 residues. CDR1 is SGHRS and CDR2 is YFSETQ in the germline V gene. The chain's CDR3 is CASSKVEGQPQHF. The CDR3 DNA sequence: TGCGCCAGCAGTAAGGTAGAGGGACAGCCCCAGCATTTT.

V and J are TRBV5-4 and TRBJ2-5, with 10 bases identical to TRBD1. Germline-derived CDR1 and CDR2 are SGHNT and YYREEE (reference sequence). This CDR3 has 14 amino acids. V shed 4 bases, J shed 5 bases, and the junction held 5 bases outside the gene matches. CDR3 in amino acids: CASSRQGAVETQYF. CDR3 in DNA: TGTGCCAGCAGCCGACAGGGGGCTGTCGAGACCCAGTACTTC.

The rearrangement joins TRBV27 to TRBJ1-4, with a tentative D call TRBD1 (5 bases). The V and J ends lost 1 base and 7 bases respectively, with 13 bases between them. The CDR3 extends over 15 amino acids. The germline V gene has CDR1 MNHEY and CDR2 SMNVEV (reference sequence). The CDR3 DNA is TGTGCCAGCAGTTTATTGGGGGGAGTGCGTGAAAAACTGTTTTTT. Protein product: CASSLLGGVREKLFF. Drawing the rest from reference TRBV27 and TRBJ1-4, the complete variable domain is EAQVTQNPRYLITVTGKKLTVTCSQNMNHEYMSWYRQDPGLGLRQIYYSMNVEVTDKGDVPEGYKVSRKEKRNFPLILESPSPNQTSLYFCASSLLGGVREKLFFGSGTQLSVL.

The chain combines TRBV5-1 with TRBJ1-2; 8 positions agree with TRBD1. Looked up from germline, CDR1 is SGHRS and CDR2 is YFSETQ. The junction had 2 bases not matched to a gene; V was cut back by 0 bases and J by 4 bases. The CDR3 contains 14 residues. CDR3 in amino acids: CASSLEGTGYGYTF. Written as DNA, the CDR3 is TGCGCCAGCAGCTTGGAAGGGACAGGCTATGGCTACACCTTC.

V and J are TRBV4-3 and TRBJ2-1; 11 nucleotides align to TRBD1. The CDR3 sequence is 16 residues long. The germline V gene encodes CDR1 LGHNA and CDR2 YSLEER. Trimming at V came to 0 bases and at J to 6 bases, leaving 4 bases not matched to a gene. CDR3 sequence (DNA): TGCGCCAGCAGCCAAGATCCCGGGACAGGGGGCAATGAGCAGTTCTTC. This encodes CASSQDPGTGGNEQFF.

The V gene is TRBV6-1, the J gene TRBJ1-5, with 8 positions matching TRBD1. This CDR3 has 18 amino acids. Trimming cost V 4 bases and J 1 base; bases outside gene matches: 12. Germline CDR1 reads MNHNS; CDR2 reads SASEGT. In DNA, the CDR3 is TGTGCCAGCAGTGGACAGGGGTGGGGTCGGATGAGCAATCAGCCCCAGCATTTT. It yields the protein CASSGQGWGRMSNQPQHF.

This clone was picked up a small number of times. V gene TRBV7-9 combines with J gene TRBJ2-4; 7 bases line up with TRBD2. This CDR3 comprises 15 residues. Per the germline V gene, CDR1 is SEHNR and CDR2 is FQNEAQ (reference sequence). Trimming took 5 bases from V and 5 from J; bases not matched to a gene: 9. CDR3 coding DNA: TGTGCCAGCAGCCCCCGAGGCCTAGCGGAAAACATTCAGTACTTC. Translated, it gives CASSPRGLAENIQYF.

The chain couples TRBV19 to TRBJ1-1; 9 bases align to TRBD1. Germline lookup yields CDR1 LNHDA and CDR2 SQIVND (reference sequence). J gave up 6 bases and V 4 bases, and 12 bases lay outside the gene matches. CDR3 length: 16 residues. The chain's CDR3 is CASSTQPGQGMAEAFF. The CDR3 DNA reads TGTGCCAGTAGTACACAACCGGGACAGGGTATGGCTGAAGCTTTCTTT.

The J gene is TRBJ2-2, the V gene TRBV10-3; 10 positions match TRBD2. The CDR3 spans 19 residues. Trimming at V came to 4 bases and at J to 2 bases, leaving 13 bases not matched to a gene. From germline, CDR1 is ENHRY and CDR2 SYGVKD. CDR3 bases: TGTGCCATCAGTGTCTCTTTTCTACTAGCGGGACCTAACACCGGGGAGCTGTTTTTT. Its protein is CAISVSFLLAGPNTGELFF.

The rearrangement uses TRBV19 and TRBJ2-3; tentative D call: TRBD1 (6 bases). The V gene lost 6 bases and the J gene lost 4 bases, with 17 bases spanning the gap. Germline V lookup: CDR1 LNHDA, CDR2 SQIVND (reference sequence). CDR3 length equals 15 residues. The DNA of the CDR3 is TGTGCCAGTAGAACGGACAGATTCACGCCAGATACGCAGTATTTT. Translation gives CASRTDRFTPDTQYF.

V usage is TRBV7-2 and J usage is TRBJ2-3; 13 nucleotides match TRBD2. The germline V gene has CDR1 SGHTA and CDR2 FQGNSA. J gave up 4 bases and V 3 bases, and 4 bases lay outside the gene matches. The CDR3 covers 16 residues. CDR3 sequence (DNA): TGTGCCAGCAGCTTCACTAGCGGGGGGGCAGCAGATACGCAGTATTTT. Translated, it gives CASSFTSGGAADTQYF.

The chain employs TRBV7-2 and TRBJ1-2; D gene ambiguous. CDR3 size: 12 residues. Trimming pared 3 bases from V and 4 bases from J, leaving 6 bases between. Germline CDR1 reads SGHTA; CDR2 reads FQGNSA. CDR3 residues: CASSFISYGYTF. DNA for the CDR3: TGTGCCAGCAGCTTCATTAGCTATGGCTACACCTTC. The complete variable domain, with remaining parts taken from reference TRBV7-2 and TRBJ1-2, reads GAGVSQSPSNKVTEKGKDVELRCDPISGHTALYWYRQSLGQGLEFLIYFQGNSAPDKSGLPSDRFSAERTGGSVSTLTIQRTQQEDSAVYLCASSFISYGYTFGSGTRLTVV.

The rearrangement uses TRBV7-3 and TRBJ1-2, with no clear D. V was cut by 5 bases and J by 7 bases, with 14 bases left in between. Germline assignment: CDR1 SGHTA and CDR2 FQGTGA. This CDR3 is built from 13 residues. The DNA of the CDR3 is TGTGCCAGCAGCCAACTAACGGATCGTGGCTACACCTTC. Encoded protein: CASSQLTDRGYTF.